The 28 T cell receptor beta chains below were found in one sample sequenced in a study of T cells expressing NK-cell markers. TCRdb re-called the 5' RACE reads and catalogs CDR3 proteins one per entry, DNA excluded. Across some 440,000 distinct CDR3 sequences, the top ten clones capture more than 1.4% of the sample. Sample: blood T cells: a sorted CD56 or NKG2C T cell subset, CD4+ or CD8+ T cells, or bulk PBMC T cells (not recorded which). The receptor set was obtained from a woman between 50 and 59 years old in good health.

V gene TRBV7-8 combines with J gene TRBJ1-4. CDR3 length: 14 residues. CDR1 and CDR2 (germline): SGHVS, FQNEAQ. Here the CDR3 reads CASSTRTGNEKLFF.

The CDR3 here is CASSELTGLGGANVLTF. The V call is TRBV6-1, the J call TRBJ2-6; TCRdb's D call of TRBD1 is untestable without DNA. This CDR3 contains 17 residues. From germline, CDR1 is MNHNS and CDR2 SASEGT.

The gene calls are TRBV20-1 and TRBJ1-3. Germline CDR1 and CDR2: DFQATT and SNEGSKA (reference sequence). The CDR3 sequence is 11 residues long. The CDR3 reads CSVLTGNTIYF.

The J gene is TRBJ1-2, the V gene TRBV5-6. The CDR3 covers 13 residues. Per germline, CDR1 SGHDT and CDR2 YYEEEE. Here the CDR3 reads CASGRSSLYGYTF.

The gene calls are TRBV12-3 or TRBV12-4 and TRBJ1-4; checking the TCRdb D call of TRBD1 is not possible without DNA. The CDR3 consists of 16 residues. The CDR3: CASSFWSPGGFEKLFF.

The gene calls are TRBV29-1 and TRBJ2-3; TCRdb's D call, TRBD2, is unchecked because there is no DNA. This CDR3 is 13 amino acids long. The germline CDR1 and CDR2 sequences are SQVTM and ANQGSEA. CDR3 loop: CSVKREYTDTQYF.

The chain uses TRBV9 and TRBJ2-2. The CDR3 consists of 15 residues. Germline V gene sequence: CDR1 SGDLS, CDR2 YYNGEE. This chain's CDR3 is CASSTEGSRTGELFF.

The chain recombines TRBV6-1 with TRBJ2-1; the TCRdb D gene call, TRBD2, has no DNA to confirm it. Germline V lookup: CDR1 MNHNS, CDR2 SASEGT. The CDR3 covers 17 residues. CDR3 region: CASGLGGLAEGDNEQFF.

J is TRBJ2-1 and V is TRBV4-1. CDR3 length: 15 amino acids. CDR1 is MGHRA, CDR2 YSYEKL, per germline. The CDR3 sequence is CASSITRSSYNEQFF.

V and J are TRBV30 and TRBJ2-1; TCRdb selects TRBD1, and the lack of DNA leaves this call unchecked. The CDR3 covers 15 residues. Germline loops: CDR1 GTSNPN, CDR2 SVGIG (reference sequence). This CDR3 is CACQRGSGSYNEQFF.

The CDR3 spells CASSRTSGTYYEQYF. V is TRBV5-6 and J is TRBJ2-7; TCRdb's D call, TRBD2, is unchecked because there is no DNA. This CDR3 has 15 amino acids. Per germline, CDR1 SGHDT and CDR2 YYEEEE.

The chain is built from TRBV29-1 and TRBJ2-3; TCRdb calls TRBD1, which cannot be checked without DNA. Germline V gene sequence: CDR1 SQVTM, CDR2 ANQGSEA. This CDR3 is 13 amino acids long. CDR3 residues: CSVREQGSDTQYF.

CDR3 protein: CASSSLPSDPLAKNIQYF. This chain connects TRBV6-2 or TRBV6-3 to TRBJ2-4. Germline CDR1 is MNHEY and CDR2 is SVGEGT. The CDR3 extends over 18 amino acids.

V is TRBV4-2 and J is TRBJ1-1; TCRdb selects TRBD1, and the lack of DNA leaves this call unchecked. The CDR3 runs to 15 residues. In germline, CDR1 is LGHNA, CDR2 YNFKEQ. The CDR3 sequence is CASSQAGTGFTEAFF.

V gene TRBV6-5 combines with J gene TRBJ2-3. This CDR3 is built from 13 residues. Germline V lookup: CDR1 MNHEY, CDR2 SVGAGI. The CDR3 sequence is CASRRTSADTQYF.

The V and J genes are TRBV29-1 and TRBJ2-7; without DNA, the TCRdb call of TRBD2 cannot be checked. Germline CDR1 is SQVTM and CDR2 is ANQGSEA. This CDR3 spans 13 amino acids. CDR3 sequence: CSVSGRQTYEQYF.

The chain couples TRBV27 to TRBJ1-1. The CDR3 loop spans 14 amino acids. Germline CDR1 MNHEY, CDR2 SMNVEV (reference sequence). This CDR3 is CASRIAGMNTEAFF.

The chain carries TRBV24-1 and TRBJ2-1. This CDR3 has 15 residues. CDR1 is KGHDR, CDR2 SFDVKD, per germline. CDR3 sequence: CATSDHGSTKDEQFF.

The V gene is TRBV19, the J gene TRBJ2-7; there is no DNA to check the TCRdb D call of TRBD1. Germline lookup yields CDR1 LNHDA and CDR2 SQIVND (reference sequence). CDR3 size: 13 residues. The CDR3 loop reads CASSIEGQGEKYF. Supplemented by reference TRBV19 and TRBJ2-7, the full variable domain reads DGGITQSPKYLFRKEGQNVTLSCEQNLNHDAMYWYRQDPGQGLRLIYYSQIVNDFQKGDIAEGYSVSREKKESFPLTVTSAQKNPTAFYLCASSIEGQGEKYFGPGTRLTVT.

V and J are TRBV2 and TRBJ2-3; TCRdb outputs TRBD2, but without DNA this stays unchecked. CDR3 length: 15 residues. CDR1 and CDR2 from the germline V gene are SNHLY and FYNNEI. This chain's CDR3 is CASRARTSDTDTQYF.

The chain is built from TRBV7-9 and TRBJ1-5. The CDR3 runs to 14 residues. Germline CDR1 reads SEHNR; CDR2 reads FQNEAQ (reference sequence). The CDR3 loop is CASSLVRGSQPQHF. Combining the CDR3 with reference TRBV7-9 and TRBJ1-5 gives the whole variable domain DTGVSQNPRHKITKRGQNVTFRCDPISEHNRLYWYRQTLGQGPEFLTYFQNEAQLEKSRLLSDRFSAERPKGSFSTLEIQRTEQGDSAMYLCASSLVRGSQPQHFGDGTRLSIL.

This rearrangement joins TRBV6-5 to TRBJ2-7; checking the TCRdb D call of TRBD1 is not possible without DNA. There are 15 residues in the CDR3. Germline V gives CDR1 MNHEY, CDR2 SVGAGI. CDR3 residues: CASSYSRDGTYEQYF.

The chain uses TRBV5-6 and TRBJ2-1; TCRdb names TRBD2, which stays unverified in the absence of DNA. Germline CDR1 reads SGHDT; CDR2 reads YYEEEE. This CDR3 is built from 21 residues. The CDR3 reads CASSLVVGSGASSSSYNEQFF.

V is TRBV7-9 and J is TRBJ2-2; TCRdb selects TRBD1, and the lack of DNA leaves this call unchecked. In germline, CDR1 is SEHNR, CDR2 FQNEAQ (reference sequence). CDR3 size: 16 residues. The CDR3 sequence is CASSLARGQYTGELFF.

This chain uses TRBV29-1 with TRBJ2-7; without DNA, the TCRdb call of TRBD2 cannot be checked. The CDR3 is made up of 12 amino acids. CDR1 and CDR2 (germline): SQVTM, ANQGSEA. CDR3 amino acids: CSGGGNSHEQYF.

The gene calls are TRBV5-1 and TRBJ2-1; no DNA is available, so the TRBD1 call from TCRdb remains unchecked. The CDR3 spans 15 residues. CDR1 and CDR2 from the germline V gene are SGHRS and YFSETQ. The CDR3 protein is CASSSPTGAYNEQFF.

CDR3 in amino acids: CSASPRDRYNEQFF. V and J are TRBV20-1 and TRBJ2-1; the D call from TCRdb, TRBD1, cannot be confirmed without DNA. The CDR3 runs 14 residues. Germline V CDR1 and CDR2: DFQATT, SNEGSKA (reference sequence).

The chain joins TRBV6-5 to TRBJ2-7; the TCRdb call, TRBD2, lacks DNA for checking. CDR1 and CDR2 (germline): MNHEY, SVGAGI. The CDR3 has 16 residues. The CDR3 sequence: CASSYSLLAGVYEQYF.